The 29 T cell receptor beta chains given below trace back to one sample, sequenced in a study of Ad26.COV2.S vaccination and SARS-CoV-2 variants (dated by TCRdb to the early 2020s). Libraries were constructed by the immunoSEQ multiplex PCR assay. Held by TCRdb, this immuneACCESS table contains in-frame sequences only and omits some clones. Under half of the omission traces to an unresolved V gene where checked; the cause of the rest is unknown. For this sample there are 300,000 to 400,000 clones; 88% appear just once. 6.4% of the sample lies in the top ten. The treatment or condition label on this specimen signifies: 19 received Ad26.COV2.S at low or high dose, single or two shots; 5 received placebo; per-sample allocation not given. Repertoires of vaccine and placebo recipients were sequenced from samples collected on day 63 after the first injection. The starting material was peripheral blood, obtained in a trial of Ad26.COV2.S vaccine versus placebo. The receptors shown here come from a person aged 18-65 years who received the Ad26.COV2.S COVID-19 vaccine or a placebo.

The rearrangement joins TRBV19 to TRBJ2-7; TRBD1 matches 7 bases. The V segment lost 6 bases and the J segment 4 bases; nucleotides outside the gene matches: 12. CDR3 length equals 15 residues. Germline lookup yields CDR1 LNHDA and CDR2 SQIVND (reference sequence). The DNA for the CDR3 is TGTGCCAGTAGCCATCTCCGGGACAGTGTATACGAGCAGTACTTC. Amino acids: CASSHLRDSVYEQYF.

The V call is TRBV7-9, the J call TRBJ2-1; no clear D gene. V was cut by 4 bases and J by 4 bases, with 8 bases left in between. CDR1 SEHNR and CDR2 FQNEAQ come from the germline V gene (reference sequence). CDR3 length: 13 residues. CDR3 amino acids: CASSSVGYNEQFF. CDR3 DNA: TGTGCCAGCAGCTCTGTGGGTTACAATGAGCAGTTCTTC.

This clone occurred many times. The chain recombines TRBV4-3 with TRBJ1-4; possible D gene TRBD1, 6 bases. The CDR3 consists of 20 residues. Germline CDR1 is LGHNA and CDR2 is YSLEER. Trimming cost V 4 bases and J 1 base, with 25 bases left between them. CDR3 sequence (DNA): TGCGCCAGCAGCCCCATTGAGACCTTACAGGGAGGAGGAACTAATGAAAAACTGTTTTTT. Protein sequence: CASSPIETLQGGGTNEKLFF.

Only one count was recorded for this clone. Here the CDR3 DNA reads TGTGCCTGGAGTTGGTCTGGGGCCAACGTCCTGACTTTC. It yields the protein CAWSWSGANVLTF. The genes are TRBV30 and TRBJ2-6; no clear D gene. Germline CDR1 is GTSNPN and CDR2 is SVGIG (reference sequence). The V and J ends lost 2 bases and 1 base respectively, with 3 bases between them. The CDR3 loop spans 13 amino acids.

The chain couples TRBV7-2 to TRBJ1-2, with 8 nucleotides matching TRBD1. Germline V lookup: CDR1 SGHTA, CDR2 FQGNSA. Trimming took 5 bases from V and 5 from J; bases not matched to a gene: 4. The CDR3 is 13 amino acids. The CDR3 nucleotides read TGTGCCAGCAGCCCGGACAGGGCTTATGGCTACACCTTC. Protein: CASSPDRAYGYTF.

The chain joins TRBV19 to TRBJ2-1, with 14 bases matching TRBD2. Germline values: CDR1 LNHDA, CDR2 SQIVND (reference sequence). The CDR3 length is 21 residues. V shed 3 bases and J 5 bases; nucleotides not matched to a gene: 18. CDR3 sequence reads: CASSIRAAGTSGRPTNNEQFF. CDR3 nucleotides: TGTGCCAGTAGTATTAGGGCCGCCGGGACTAGCGGGAGACCTACGAACAATGAGCAGTTCTTC. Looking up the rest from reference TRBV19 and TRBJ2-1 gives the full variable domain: DGGITQSPKYLFRKEGQNVTLSCEQNLNHDAMYWYRQDPGQGLRLIYYSQIVNDFQKGDIAEGYSVSREKKESFPLTVTSAQKNPTAFYLCASSIRAAGTSGRPTNNEQFFGPGTRLTVL.

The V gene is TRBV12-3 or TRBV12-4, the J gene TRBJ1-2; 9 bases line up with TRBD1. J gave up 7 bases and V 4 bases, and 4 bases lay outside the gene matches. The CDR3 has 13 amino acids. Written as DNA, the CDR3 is TGTGCCAGCAGTTCGACAGGGGGGGGTGGCTACACCTTC. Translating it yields CASSSTGGGGYTF.

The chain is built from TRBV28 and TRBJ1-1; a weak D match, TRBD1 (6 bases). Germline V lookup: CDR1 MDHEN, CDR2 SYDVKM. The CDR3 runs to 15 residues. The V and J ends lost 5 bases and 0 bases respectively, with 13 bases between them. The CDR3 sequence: CASSPPGDMNTEAFF. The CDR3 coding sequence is TGTGCCAGCAGTCCCCCAGGGGATATGAACACTGAAGCTTTCTTT.

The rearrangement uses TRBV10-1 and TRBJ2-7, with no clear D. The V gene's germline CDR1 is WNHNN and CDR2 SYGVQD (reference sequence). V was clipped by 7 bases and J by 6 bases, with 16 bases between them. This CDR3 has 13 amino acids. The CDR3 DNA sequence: TGCGCCAGCAAGGTCCCCGCCCCGGTCGAGCAGTACTTC. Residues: CASKVPAPVEQYF.

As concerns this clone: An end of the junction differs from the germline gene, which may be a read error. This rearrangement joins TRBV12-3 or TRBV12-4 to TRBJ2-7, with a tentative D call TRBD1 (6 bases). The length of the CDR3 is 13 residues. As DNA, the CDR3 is TGTGCCAGCAGTTTTGGACAGCGAAAGCTCGGGGACTTC. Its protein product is CASSFGQRKLGDF.

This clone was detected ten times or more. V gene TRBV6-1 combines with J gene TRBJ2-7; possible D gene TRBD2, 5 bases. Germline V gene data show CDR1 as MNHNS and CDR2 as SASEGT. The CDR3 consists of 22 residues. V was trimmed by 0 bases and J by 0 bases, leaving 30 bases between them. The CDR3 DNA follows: TGTGCCAGCAGTGAAGCAAATACCGAGGGTCCTACCCCCCCTATTAACTCCTACGAGCAGTACTTC. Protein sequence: CASSEANTEGPTPPINSYEQYF.

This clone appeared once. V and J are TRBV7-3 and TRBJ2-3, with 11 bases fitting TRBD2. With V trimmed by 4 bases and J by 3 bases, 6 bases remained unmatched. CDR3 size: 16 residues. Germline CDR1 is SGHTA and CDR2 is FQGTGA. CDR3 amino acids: CASSSTSGRTTDTQYF. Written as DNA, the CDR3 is TGTGCCAGCAGCTCCACTAGCGGGAGAACTACAGATACGCAGTATTTT.

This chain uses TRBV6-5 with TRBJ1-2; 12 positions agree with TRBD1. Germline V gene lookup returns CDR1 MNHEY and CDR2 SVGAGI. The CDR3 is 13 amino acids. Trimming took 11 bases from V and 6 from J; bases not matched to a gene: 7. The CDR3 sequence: CAGGQGASNGYTF. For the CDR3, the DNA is TGTGCCGGGGGACAGGGGGCTTCTAATGGCTACACCTTC.

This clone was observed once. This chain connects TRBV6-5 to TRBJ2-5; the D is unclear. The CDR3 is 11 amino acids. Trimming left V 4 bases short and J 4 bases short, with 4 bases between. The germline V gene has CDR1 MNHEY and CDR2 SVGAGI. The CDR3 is CASSLLETQYF. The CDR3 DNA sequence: TGTGCCAGCAGTTTGTTAGAGACCCAGTACTTC.

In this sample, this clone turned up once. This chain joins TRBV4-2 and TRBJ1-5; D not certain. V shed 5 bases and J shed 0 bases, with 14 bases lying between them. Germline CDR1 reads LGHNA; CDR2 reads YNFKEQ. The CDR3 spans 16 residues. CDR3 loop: CASSAIAGYSNQPQHF. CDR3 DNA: TGTGCCAGCAGCGCAATAGCGGGCTATAGCAATCAGCCCCAGCATTTT.

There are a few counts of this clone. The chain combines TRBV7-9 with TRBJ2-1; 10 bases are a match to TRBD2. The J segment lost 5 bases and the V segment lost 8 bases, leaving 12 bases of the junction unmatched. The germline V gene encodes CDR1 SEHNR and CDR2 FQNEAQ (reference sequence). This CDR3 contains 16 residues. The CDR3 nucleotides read TGTGCCAGCGGAAATCCTAGCGGGAGATCGGACAATGAGCAGTTCTTC. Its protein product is CASGNPSGRSDNEQFF.

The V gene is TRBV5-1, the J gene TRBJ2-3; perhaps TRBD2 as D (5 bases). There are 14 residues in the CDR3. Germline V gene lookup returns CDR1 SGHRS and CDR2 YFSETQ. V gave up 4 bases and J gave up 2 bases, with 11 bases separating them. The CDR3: CASSQTRVTDTQYF. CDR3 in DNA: TGCGCCAGCAGCCAAACTAGAGTCACAGATACGCAGTATTTT. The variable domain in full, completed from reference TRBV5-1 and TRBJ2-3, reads KAGVTQTPRYLIKTRGQQVTLSCSPISGHRSVSWYQQTPGQGLQFLFEYFSETQRNKGNFPGRFSGRQFSNSRSEMNVSTLELGDSALYLCASSQTRVTDTQYFGPGTRLTVL.

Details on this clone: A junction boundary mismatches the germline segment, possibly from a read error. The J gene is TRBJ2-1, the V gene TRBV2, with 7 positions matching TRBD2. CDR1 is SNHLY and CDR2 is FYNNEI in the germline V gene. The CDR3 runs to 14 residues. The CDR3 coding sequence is TGTGCAAGCAAGGTAGAACTAGCGAGTAATGAGCAGTTCTTC. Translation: CASKVELASNEQFF.

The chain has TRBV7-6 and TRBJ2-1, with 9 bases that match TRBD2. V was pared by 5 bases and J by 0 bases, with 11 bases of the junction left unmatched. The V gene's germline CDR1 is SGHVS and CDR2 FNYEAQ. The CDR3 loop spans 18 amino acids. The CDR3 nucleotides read TGTGCCAGCAGCCCCAGCGGGGGAGCGGGAGGCTCCTACAATGAGCAGTTCTTC. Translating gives CASSPSGGAGGSYNEQFF.

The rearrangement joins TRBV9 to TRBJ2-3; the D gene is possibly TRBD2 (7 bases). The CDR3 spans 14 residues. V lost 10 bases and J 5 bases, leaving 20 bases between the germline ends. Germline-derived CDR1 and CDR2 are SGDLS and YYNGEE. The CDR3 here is CASSGGLSRDTQYF. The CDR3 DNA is TGTGCCTCCTCGGGGGGCCTAAGCCGAGATACGCAGTATTTT.

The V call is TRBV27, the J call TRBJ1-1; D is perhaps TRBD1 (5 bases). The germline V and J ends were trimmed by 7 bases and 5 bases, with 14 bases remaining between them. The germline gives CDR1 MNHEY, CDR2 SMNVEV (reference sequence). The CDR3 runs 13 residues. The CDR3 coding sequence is TGTGCCAGCATGGGGGGGGTATGGACTGAAGCTTTCTTT. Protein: CASMGGVWTEAFF.

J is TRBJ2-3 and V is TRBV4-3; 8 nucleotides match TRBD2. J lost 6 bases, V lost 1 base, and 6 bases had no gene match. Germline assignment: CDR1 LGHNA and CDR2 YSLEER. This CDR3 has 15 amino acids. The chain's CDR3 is CASSQAGGPSDTQYF. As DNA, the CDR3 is TGCGCCAGCAGCCAAGCGGGAGGGCCGTCGGATACGCAGTATTTT.

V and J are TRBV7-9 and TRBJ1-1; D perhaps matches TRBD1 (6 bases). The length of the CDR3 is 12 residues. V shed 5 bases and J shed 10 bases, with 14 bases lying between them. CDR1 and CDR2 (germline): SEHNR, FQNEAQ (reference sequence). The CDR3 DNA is TGTGCCAGCAGCCCTGGGGGGGCGGTAGCTTTCTTT. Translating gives CASSPGGAVAFF.

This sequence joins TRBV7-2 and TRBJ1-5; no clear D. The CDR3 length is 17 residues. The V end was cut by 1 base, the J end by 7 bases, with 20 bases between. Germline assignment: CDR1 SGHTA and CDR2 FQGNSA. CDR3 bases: TGTGCCAGCAGCTTAGGGGGTGTCACTCGGTCGGGGCAGCCCCAGCATTTT. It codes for CASSLGGVTRSGQPQHF.

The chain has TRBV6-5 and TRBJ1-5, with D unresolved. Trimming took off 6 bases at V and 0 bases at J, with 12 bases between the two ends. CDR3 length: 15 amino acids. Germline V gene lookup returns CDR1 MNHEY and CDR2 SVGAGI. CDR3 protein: CASSDGGPSNQPQHF. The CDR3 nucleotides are TGTGCCAGCAGCGACGGAGGGCCTAGCAATCAGCCCCAGCATTTT.

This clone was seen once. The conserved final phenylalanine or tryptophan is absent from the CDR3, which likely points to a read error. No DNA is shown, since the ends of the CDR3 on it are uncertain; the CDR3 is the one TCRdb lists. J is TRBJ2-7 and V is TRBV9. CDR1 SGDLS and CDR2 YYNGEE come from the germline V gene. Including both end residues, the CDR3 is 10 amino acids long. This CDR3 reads CASSVDPGWI.

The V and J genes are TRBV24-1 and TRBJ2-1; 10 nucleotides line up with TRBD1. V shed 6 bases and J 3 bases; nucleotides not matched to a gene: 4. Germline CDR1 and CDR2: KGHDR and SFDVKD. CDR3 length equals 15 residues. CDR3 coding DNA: TGTGCCACCAGTCTGGGACAGGGGCACTACAATGAGCAGTTCTTC. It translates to CATSLGQGHYNEQFF.

DNA for the CDR3: TGTGCCAGCAGCCCCTCCGGTGAGGGGGCGAGTAATGAAAAACTGTTTTTT. This translates into CASSPSGEGASNEKLFF. This rearrangement joins TRBV7-9 to TRBJ1-4, with TRBD1 matching over 7 bases. Unmatched junction bases numbered 13, after V lost 5 bases and J lost 4 bases. The germline V gene encodes CDR1 SEHNR and CDR2 FQNEAQ (reference sequence). The CDR3 spans 17 residues.

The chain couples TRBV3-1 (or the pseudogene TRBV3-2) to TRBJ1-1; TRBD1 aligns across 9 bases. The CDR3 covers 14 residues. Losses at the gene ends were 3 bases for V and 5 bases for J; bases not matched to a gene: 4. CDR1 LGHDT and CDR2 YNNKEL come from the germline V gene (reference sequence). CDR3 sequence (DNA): TGTGCCAGCAGCCACCGGGACAGGGTTACTGAAGCTTTCTTT. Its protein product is CASSHRDRVTEAFF.